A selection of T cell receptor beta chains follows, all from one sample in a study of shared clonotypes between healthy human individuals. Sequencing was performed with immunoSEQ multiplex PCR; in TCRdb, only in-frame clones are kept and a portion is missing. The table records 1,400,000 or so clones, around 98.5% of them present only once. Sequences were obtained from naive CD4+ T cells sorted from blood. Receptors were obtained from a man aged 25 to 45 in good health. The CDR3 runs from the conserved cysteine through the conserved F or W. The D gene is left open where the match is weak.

DNA: TGTGCCAGCAGTAGGGGATGGGCCGGGGAGCTGTTTTTT; CDR3: CASSRGWAGELFF; J: TRBJ2-2; D: -; length: 13; V: TRBV7-3
DNA: TGCAGCGTTCTAGCGCCAAAAGAGCAGTACTTC; CDR3: CSVLAPKEQYF; J: TRBJ2-7; D: -; length: 11; V: TRBV29-1
DNA: TGTGCCAGCAGCGTAGGTAGTAGCGGGTCCCGTTACAATGAGCAGTTCTTC; CDR3: CASSVGSSGSRYNEQFF; J: TRBJ2-1; D: TRBD2; length: 17; V: TRBV9
DNA: TGTGCCAGCACCTTGGGAGGAGGCAATCAGCCCCAGCATTTT; CDR3: CASTLGGGNQPQHF; J: TRBJ1-5; D: -; length: 14; V: TRBV28
DNA: TGTGCCAGCAGTCCCGAGTCTGAACTAGCGGGGAACTACAATGAGCAGTTCTTC; CDR3: CASSPESELAGNYNEQFF; J: TRBJ2-1; D: TRBD2; length: 18; V: TRBV27
DNA: TGTGCCAGCAGCGTAGCTATCAGCGGGAGTAGCGGTACGCAGTATTTT; CDR3: CASSVAISGSSGTQYF; J: TRBJ2-3; D: TRBD2; length: 16; V: TRBV9
DNA: TGCGCCAGCAGCGAATCTATTCTAGCGGGTAGTTCCTACGAGCAGTACTTC; CDR3: CASSESILAGSSYEQYF; J: TRBJ2-7; D: TRBD2; length: 17; V: TRBV5-1
DNA: TGTGCCAGCAGGAGAGGGACAGGGGGAAACACCATATATTTT; CDR3: CASRRGTGGNTIYF; J: TRBJ1-3; D: TRBD1; length: 14; V: TRBV6-5
DNA: TGCGCCAGCAGCTTGACAGCGGTAGCGGACACCGGGGAGCTGTTTTTT; CDR3: CASSLTAVADTGELFF; J: TRBJ2-2; D: -; length: 16; V: TRBV5-1
DNA: TGTGCCAGCAGCTCCCGCGACGGGGGCGGGGAGCAGTTCTTC; CDR3: CASSSRDGGGEQFF; J: TRBJ2-1; D: -; length: 14; V: TRBV7-2